This T cell receptor beta chain was recorded in a study of T cell repertoires in aging, cancer and after chemotherapy. Looking at the study overall: Paired samples before and after chemotherapy came from chronic lymphocytic leukemia patients on fludarabine- or bendamustine-based regimens. The whole study produced a dataset of millions of TCR reads.

A mixed TRB-A/B primer pool amplified rearranged TRB by multiplex touch-down PCR. TCRdb re-derived calls from the multiplex PCR reads in MiXCR, one entry per CDR3 protein. Here the sample spans roughly 720 distinct CDR3 sequences, about 21% being singletons. Germline assignment: CDR1 MRHNA and CDR2 SNTAGT. The CDR3 runs to 14 residues. V was pared by 4 bases and J by 3 bases, with 0 bases of the junction left unmatched. TCR beta rearrangements were amplified from peripheral blood genomic DNA. Study-level findings and limits: Median generation probability rose over the chemotherapy interval in each cancer cohort, suggesting rebound thymic output.

By share, this clonotype counts as medium-sized (0.01 to 0.1%). Antigen unknown. The receptor was derived from a human donor with a blood cancer. Material for sequencing was blood. The chain carries TRBV6-4 and TRBJ2-2, with 9 positions matching TRBD1. The CDR3 region is CASSGTGDTGELFF. The CDR3 region has the DNA TGTGCCAGCAGTGGGACAGGGGACACCGGGGAGCTGTTTTTT.